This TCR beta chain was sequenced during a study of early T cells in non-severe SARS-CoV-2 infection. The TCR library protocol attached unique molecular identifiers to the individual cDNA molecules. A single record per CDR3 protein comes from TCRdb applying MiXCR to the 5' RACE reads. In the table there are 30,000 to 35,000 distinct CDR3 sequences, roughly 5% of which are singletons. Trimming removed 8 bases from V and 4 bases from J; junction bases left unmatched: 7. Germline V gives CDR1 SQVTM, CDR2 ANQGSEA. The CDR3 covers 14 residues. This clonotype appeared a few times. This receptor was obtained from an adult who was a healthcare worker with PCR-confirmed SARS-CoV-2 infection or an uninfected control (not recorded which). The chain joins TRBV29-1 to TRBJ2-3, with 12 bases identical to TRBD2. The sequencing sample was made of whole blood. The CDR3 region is CSTTSGRRPDTQYF. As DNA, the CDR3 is TGCAGCACGACTAGCGGGAGAAGGCCAGATACGCAGTATTTT.